Presented here are 23 T cell receptor beta chains from one specimen sequenced in a study of Ad26.COV2.S vaccination and SARS-CoV-2 variants (dated by TCRdb to about 2021). Library method: the immunoSEQ multiplex PCR assay. Drawn from immuneACCESS, this table holds only the in-frame rearrangements with V and J called that TCRdb kept. Clones are partly lost; checked studies trace under half to an unresolved V gene and leave the rest unexplained. The sample table lists hundreds of thousands of clones, roughly 90% of them with a count of one. The top ten clonotypes cover roughly 1.5% of the sample. Taken with the paper, the label for treatment or condition translates to: roughly 19 received Ad26.COV2.S at low or high dose, single or two shots; about five received placebo; per-sample allocation not given. For vaccine and placebo recipients, repertoires were sequenced using samples collected on day 63 after the first injection.

Source: peripheral blood, taken in a trial of Ad26.COV2.S vaccine versus placebo. The receptors here all came from a person aged 18-60 years who received the Ad26.COV2.S COVID-19 vaccine or a placebo.

V and J are TRBV19 and TRBJ2-3; TRBD2 matches 10 bases. Trimming cost V 7 bases and J 3 bases; bases outside gene matches: 1. Germline loops: CDR1 LNHDA, CDR2 SQIVND (reference sequence). The CDR3 is made up of 13 amino acids. For the CDR3, the DNA is TGTGCCAGTAAAGCGGGAGGGACAGATACGCAGTATTTT. It translates to CASKAGGTDTQYF.

The chain carries TRBV10-3 and TRBJ1-2; D perhaps matches TRBD1 (6 bases). There are 13 residues in the CDR3. V was trimmed by 7 bases and J by 4 bases, leaving 13 bases between them. Germline V gene sequence: CDR1 ENHRY, CDR2 SYGVKD. The DNA of the CDR3 is TGTGCCATCAAGGAGGGGGAAGGCTATGGCTACACCTTC. Translating gives CAIKEGEGYGYTF.

CDR3 sequence reads: CASSLSLPWTYNEQFF. The CDR3 bases are TGTGCCAGCAGTTTATCCCTACCATGGACCTACAATGAGCAGTTCTTC. The chain is built from TRBV27 and TRBJ2-1; no clear D. The CDR3 has 16 residues. The germline gives CDR1 MNHEY, CDR2 SMNVEV (reference sequence). V dropped 0 bases and J dropped 2 bases, with 11 bases sitting between them.

The genes are TRBV6-6 and TRBJ1-6; D is ambiguous. The CDR3 is 16 amino acids. Germline CDR1 is MNHNY and CDR2 is SVGAGI (reference sequence). Trimming pared 0 bases from V and 6 bases from J, leaving 12 bases between. The chain's CDR3 is CASSYSNPASNSPLHF. Here the CDR3 DNA reads TGTGCCAGCAGTTACTCGAACCCAGCGAGTAATTCACCCCTCCACTTT.

The chain joins TRBV13 to TRBJ1-1; D uncertain. This CDR3 is built from 15 residues. Between the trimmed V and J ends, which lost 0 bases and 1 base, there was a span of 9 bases. Germline V gene lookup returns CDR1 PRHDT and CDR2 FYEKMQ (reference sequence). CDR3: CASSLGGVGNTEAFF. CDR3 nucleotides: TGTGCCAGCAGCTTAGGTGGGGTGGGGAACACTGAAGCTTTCTTT.

This sequence joins TRBV10-3 and TRBJ2-3; the D gene is possibly TRBD1 (6 bases). CDR1 ENHRY and CDR2 SYGVKD come from the germline V gene. V lost 6 bases to trimming and J lost 0 bases, with 10 bases between them. CDR3 length equals 14 residues. Written as DNA, the CDR3 is TGTGCCATCAGGGAACAGGGTAGCACAGATACGCAGTATTTT. It specifies CAIREQGSTDTQYF.

The chain recombines TRBV10-1 with TRBJ1-1, with D possibly matching TRBD1 (6 bases). The length of the CDR3 is 15 residues. The germline V gene has CDR1 WNHNN and CDR2 SYGVQD (reference sequence). Trimming shortened V by 0 bases and J by 5 bases, and 13 bases separated the two germline ends. The CDR3 here is CASSESGTPKTEAFF. CDR3 coding DNA: TGCGCCAGCAGTGAGTCGGGGACACCAAAGACTGAAGCTTTCTTT.

The rearrangement joins TRBV7-9 to TRBJ1-5; 9 positions match TRBD1. This CDR3 comprises 14 residues. Germline lookup yields CDR1 SEHNR and CDR2 FQNEAQ (reference sequence). Trimming cost V 5 bases and J 6 bases; bases outside gene matches: 5. The CDR3 DNA is TGTGCCAGCAGCCTCGGACAGGGGACTCAGCCCCAGCATTTT. Amino acids: CASSLGQGTQPQHF.

V usage is TRBV6-5 and J usage is TRBJ2-3; the match to TRBD1 covers 9 bases. Germline V CDR1 and CDR2: MNHEY, SVGAGI. This CDR3 has 14 residues. With 8 bases clipped from V and 4 bases from J, the junction kept 7 bases outside the gene matches. CDR3 residues: CASRNRGQADTQYF. CDR3 in DNA: TGTGCCAGCCGAAACAGGGGGCAAGCAGATACGCAGTATTTT.

This chain uses TRBV12-3 or TRBV12-4 with TRBJ2-3; D remains unclear. The ends were cut back, 4 bases at V and 8 bases at J, with 13 bases in the middle. The CDR3 covers 13 residues. The CDR3: CASSSAPPGTQYF. The CDR3 region has the DNA TGTGCCAGCAGTTCCGCTCCCCCGGGTACGCAGTATTTT.

The chain carries TRBV24-1 and TRBJ1-4; no clear D gene. The V gene lost 4 bases and the J gene lost 0 bases, with 5 bases spanning the gap. The CDR3 extends over 14 amino acids. Germline V gene data show CDR1 as KGHDR and CDR2 as SFDVKD. The CDR3 loop reads CATSETATNEKLFF. CDR3 nucleotide sequence: TGTGCCACCAGTGAAACAGCAACTAATGAAAAACTGTTTTTT.

On this clone: This same CDR3 is encoded by further DNA sequences in the sample. CDR3 DNA: TGTGCCAGCAGCTTACAGGGTTACGAGCAGTACTTC. Translating gives CASSLQGYEQYF. This chain connects TRBV7-2 to TRBJ2-7, with D tentatively TRBD1 (5 bases). The germline CDR1 and CDR2 sequences are SGHTA and FQGNSA. The CDR3 is 12 residues long. Trimming took 2 bases from V and 4 from J, leaving 6 bases between them.

In DNA form, the CDR3 reads TGTGCCAGCAGCGTAGGGATTAGCAATCAGCCCCAGCATTTT. Translation gives CASSVGISNQPQHF. V usage is TRBV9 and J usage is TRBJ1-5; D not certain. Per the germline V gene, CDR1 is SGDLS and CDR2 is YYNGEE. Trimming cost V 0 bases and J 0 bases, with 4 bases left between them. This CDR3 region has 14 residues.

The chain recombines TRBV29-1 with TRBJ2-1; the match to TRBD1 covers 7 bases. The CDR3 loop spans 12 amino acids. Germline CDR1 SQVTM, CDR2 ANQGSEA. The V and J ends lost 6 bases and 4 bases, in that order; junction bases with no gene match: 3. As DNA, the CDR3 is TGCAGCGTCGACAGGGATTACAATGAGCAGTTCTTC. This encodes CSVDRDYNEQFF.

This chain uses TRBV10-2 with TRBJ1-3; D is possibly TRBD1 (6 bases). Looked up from germline, CDR1 is WSHSY and CDR2 is SAAADI. The length of the CDR3 is 14 residues. V shed 6 bases and J shed 4 bases, with 13 bases lying between them. CDR3 DNA: TGCGCCAGCAGGCTCACAGGGAGAGGAAACACCATATATTTT. As protein: CASRLTGRGNTIYF.

The rearrangement links TRBV2 to TRBJ2-7, with D unclear. There are 15 residues in the CDR3. Trimming cost V 1 base and J 2 bases, with 12 bases left between them. Germline-derived CDR1 and CDR2 are SNHLY and FYNNEI. CDR3 in DNA: TGTGCCAGCAGTGAAGGGCAGTCGAGACCCTACGAGCAGTACTTC. The encoded protein is CASSEGQSRPYEQYF.

As concerns this clone: Within the sample, other DNA sequences also encode this same CDR3. The V gene is TRBV19, the J gene TRBJ1-5; D might be TRBD1 (5 bases). CDR1 is LNHDA, CDR2 SQIVND, per germline (reference sequence). Trimming left V 1 base short and J 4 bases short, with 11 bases between. The CDR3 is 15 residues long. CDR3 loop: CASSIADRGNQPQHF. CDR3 coding DNA: TGTGCCAGTAGTATAGCCGACAGAGGAAATCAGCCCCAGCATTTT.

V gene TRBV5-1 combines with J gene TRBJ2-2; D uncertain. CDR1 and CDR2 (germline): SGHRS, YFSETQ. The CDR3 is 15 amino acids. The germline V and J ends were trimmed by 0 bases and 3 bases, with 9 bases remaining between them. The CDR3 bases are TGCGCCAGCAGCTTGGATAGGTTAGACACCGGGGAGCTGTTTTTT. It specifies CASSLDRLDTGELFF.

A few counts support this clone. The gene calls are TRBV19 and TRBJ1-6; D gene uncertain. The germline V and J ends were trimmed by 4 bases and 7 bases, with 8 bases remaining between them. The CDR3 spans 13 residues. CDR1 LNHDA and CDR2 SQIVND come from the germline V gene (reference sequence). The DNA of the CDR3 is TGTGCCAGTAGTACCCTACAGAATTCACCCCTCCACTTT. Translation: CASSTLQNSPLHF.

The chain combines TRBV6-2 or TRBV6-3 with TRBJ1-2, with D possibly TRBD1 on 5 matching bases. The V gene lost 8 bases and the J gene lost 7 bases, with 11 bases spanning the gap. CDR3 length: 11 amino acids. Germline CDR1 is MNHEY and CDR2 is SVGEGT. The CDR3 nucleotides are TGTGCCAGCGGCCATGGGGCTGGCTACACCTTC. This encodes CASGHGAGYTF.

Of note for this clone: The same CDR3 can be traced to other DNA sequences in this sample. The chain recombines TRBV7-2 with TRBJ1-2; D not certain. The CDR3 extends over 12 amino acids. V lost 1 base and J 4 bases, leaving 4 bases between the germline ends. Germline V gives CDR1 SGHTA, CDR2 FQGNSA. The CDR3 protein is CASSLGGYGYTF. For the CDR3, the DNA is TGTGCCAGCAGCTTAGGTGGCTATGGCTACACCTTC.

This clone was seen once. The chain uses TRBV11-2 and TRBJ2-3, with D possibly TRBD1 on 5 matching bases. V was clipped by 5 bases and J by 7 bases, with 13 bases between them. Germline-derived CDR1 and CDR2 are SGHAT and FQNNGV. The length of the CDR3 is 13 residues. The CDR3 sequence: CASSPQGWYTQYF. In nucleotides, the CDR3 is TGTGCCAGCAGCCCCCAGGGTTGGTATACGCAGTATTTT.

The chain uses TRBV4-1 and TRBJ1-1; D gene ambiguous. V lost 5 bases and J 0 bases, leaving 10 bases between the germline ends. Germline assignment: CDR1 MGHRA and CDR2 YSYEKL. The CDR3 is 14 amino acids. For the CDR3, the DNA is TGCGCCAGCAGCTACCGAGGGTTGAACACTGAAGCTTTCTTT. Its protein is CASSYRGLNTEAFF.